This T cell receptor (beta chain) is from a study of beta chain features in type 1 diabetes. Study-level findings and limits: The study notes PCR might favor shorter templates equally in patients and controls. Within each of all four CD4+ subsets, Type 1 diabetes patients had TCRB CDR3s that were moderately but significantly shorter.

The CDR3 spans 15 residues. Germline values: CDR1 KGHSH, CDR2 LQKENI. The V end was cut by 3 bases, the J end by 2 bases, with 11 bases between. This clone has only a few counts. Its antigen remains unknown. Other DNA sequences in this sample translate to the same CDR3. Every bit of the isolated RNA underwent reverse transcription, so sequencing read expressed TCRB transcripts. An average roughly 3.5 million reads came from naive, central memory and regulatory T cell samples. Repertoires were generated with immunoSEQ multiplex PCR, while TCRdb's copy carries only in-frame clones and drops some. The data hold hundreds of thousands of clones, with 9.5% to 11% observed a single time.

The source of this sequence is a woman aged 25 to 39 in good health. The V and J genes are TRBV18 and TRBJ1-5; D might be TRBD1 (5 bases). Material: naive CD4+ T cells from blood. Here the CDR3 DNA reads TGTGCCAGCTCACCGGGTCAGGGCGGCAATCAGCCCCAGCATTTT. Translated: CASSPGQGGNQPQHF.